The 27 T cell receptor beta chains reported below all come from one sample, sequenced in a study of T cells after yellow fever vaccination. Via MiXCR, TCRdb re-called the 5' RACE reads, giving one row per CDR3 protein. The repertoire includes approximately 110,000 distinct CDR3 sequences, under 9% of them detected once, and roughly 27% sits in the top ten. Sequencing used CD8+ T cells sorted from PBMCs, obtained 45 days after the yellow fever booster vaccination. The source of these receptors is a man aged 25 to 45 who received the YFV17D yellow fever vaccine.

The DNA of the CDR3 is TGTGCCAGCAGCTGGCCTGGGAGCCAAGTCGAGCAGTACTTC. Translating gives CASSWPGSQVEQYF. The V and J genes are TRBV7-2 and TRBJ2-7; D is possibly TRBD2 (5 bases). The CDR3 has 14 amino acids. CDR1 and CDR2 from the germline V gene are SGHTA and FQGNSA. V dropped 4 bases and J dropped 6 bases, with 16 bases sitting between them. The full variable domain, in which reference TRBV7-2 and TRBJ2-7 provide the parts outside the CDR3, is GAGVSQSPSNKVTEKGKDVELRCDPISGHTALYWYRQSLGQGLEFLIYFQGNSAPDKSGLPSDRFSAERTGGSVSTLTIQRTQQEDSAVYLCASSWPGSQVEQYFGPGTRLTVT.

Many counts were recorded for this clonotype. The chain links TRBV11-1 to TRBJ2-2; no firm D call. The CDR3 totals 18 residues. Germline V gives CDR1 SGHAT, CDR2 FQDESV (reference sequence). The V and J ends lost 7 bases and 1 base respectively, with 22 bases between them. The CDR3 spells CASTLRPGPQKNTGELFF. The CDR3 DNA sequence: TGTGCCAGCACCCTGCGGCCTGGCCCACAGAAGAACACCGGGGAGCTGTTTTTT.

This clonotype was recorded a few times. This chain links TRBV14 with TRBJ2-7; D may be TRBD2 (5 bases). Germline loops: CDR1 SGHDN, CDR2 FVKESK. V was shortened by 2 bases and J by 6 bases, with 11 bases between the two germline ends. This CDR3 is 13 amino acids long. The CDR3 sequence is CASSQWGVPEQYF. CDR3 coding DNA: TGTGCCAGCAGCCAATGGGGAGTCCCCGAGCAGTACTTC.

This clonotype was observed many times. V is TRBV9 and J is TRBJ1-2; D remains ambiguous. V shed 0 bases and J shed 4 bases, with 13 bases lying between them. CDR1 is SGDLS and CDR2 is YYNGEE in the germline V gene. The CDR3 sequence is 15 residues long. CDR3 sequence: CASSVVPPSLYGYTF. The CDR3 nucleotides read TGTGCCAGCAGCGTAGTACCCCCGTCGCTCTATGGCTACACCTTC.

This clonotype was counted many times. The chain joins TRBV11-2 to TRBJ2-7; D call uncertain. The germline CDR1 and CDR2 sequences are SGHAT and FQNNGV. The CDR3 is 14 amino acids. V dropped 1 base and J dropped 5 bases, with 12 bases sitting between them. CDR3 region: CASSLVGWTDEQYF. For the CDR3, the DNA is TGTGCCAGCAGCTTAGTTGGCTGGACGGACGAGCAGTACTTC.

Ten or more counts support this clonotype. This chain uses TRBV12-3 or TRBV12-4 with TRBJ1-2; D gene unclear. V lost 6 bases to trimming and J lost 4 bases, with 15 bases between them. The CDR3 has 14 residues. CDR3 sequence reads: CASSPTTGGYGYTF. In nucleotides, the CDR3 is TGTGCCAGCAGCCCTACTACGGGAGGCTATGGCTACACCTTC.

This clonotype was counted ten times or more. The rearrangement links TRBV4-3 to TRBJ1-1, with TRBD1 as a possible D gene (6 bases). With 0 bases removed from V and 0 bases from J, the gap between germline ends came to 11 bases. Germline V gene lookup returns CDR1 LGHNA and CDR2 YSLEER. CDR3 length equals 16 residues. The CDR3 coding sequence is TGCGCCAGCAGCCAAGATCGTACAGGGATGAACACTGAAGCTTTCTTT. It encodes CASSQDRTGMNTEAFF.

This clonotype has only a few counts. V usage is TRBV29-1 and J usage is TRBJ2-7; TRBD1 matches at 8 bases. Germline loops: CDR1 SQVTM, CDR2 ANQGSEA. The CDR3 covers 13 residues. The V and J ends lost 5 bases and 5 bases, in that order; junction bases with no gene match: 8. The CDR3 DNA reads TGCAGCGTTTCAGGGGGCCTCTTCGACGAGCAGTACTTC. It translates to CSVSGGLFDEQYF.

This chain links TRBV29-1 with TRBJ1-4, with a possible D match to TRBD1 (5 bases). CDR1 is SQVTM and CDR2 is ANQGSEA in the germline V gene. With 7 bases removed from V and 6 bases from J, the gap between germline ends came to 15 bases. The CDR3 length is 13 residues. The CDR3 protein is CSAGTASYEKLFF. The CDR3 bases are TGCAGCGCTGGGACGGCTTCCTATGAAAAACTGTTTTTT.

The V call is TRBV6-1, the J call TRBJ2-1; the D gene is possibly TRBD2 (6 bases). Trimming cost V 6 bases and J 10 bases, with 28 bases left between them. Germline values: CDR1 MNHNS, CDR2 SASEGT. The CDR3 has 17 residues. CDR3 DNA: TGTGCCAGCAGCGAACGATATGGACTACCACTAGTAGAAGAGCAGTTCTTC. It encodes CASSERYGLPLVEEQFF.

This clonotype was seen many times. Here the CDR3 reads CSVGGPNTGELFF. The CDR3, as DNA: TGCAGCGTTGGGGGACCGAACACCGGGGAGCTGTTTTTT. The chain couples TRBV29-1 to TRBJ2-2; D may correspond to TRBD1 or TRBD2 (5 bases each). V was pared by 4 bases and J by 0 bases, with 6 bases between. This CDR3 is 13 amino acids long. Germline V gene data show CDR1 as SQVTM and CDR2 as ANQGSEA.

There are many counts of this clonotype. The chain recombines TRBV6-5 with TRBJ1-1; D remains unclear. Trimming cost V 6 bases and J 1 base, with 3 bases left between them. There are 11 residues in the CDR3. Germline CDR1 is MNHEY and CDR2 is SVGAGI. CDR3 sequence (DNA): TGTGCCAGCAGACAGAACACTGAAGCTTTCTTT. Translating gives CASRQNTEAFF.

The gene calls are TRBV11-2 and TRBJ1-5; 7 bases are shared with TRBD1. The CDR3 has 15 residues. Germline lookup yields CDR1 SGHAT and CDR2 FQNNGV. V trimming: 1 base; J trimming: 4 bases; junction bases outside the gene matches: 4. The CDR3 region has the DNA TGTGCCAGCAGCTTAGTACAGGGGAGAAATCAGCCCCAGCATTTT. Protein: CASSLVQGRNQPQHF.

This clonotype occurred many times. The chain uses TRBV27 and TRBJ2-2; 7 bases align to TRBD2. The CDR3 is 14 residues long. Germline CDR1 reads MNHEY; CDR2 reads SMNVEV (reference sequence). J lost 4 bases, V lost 5 bases, and 4 bases had no gene match. CDR3 nucleotides: TGTGCCAGCAGTCCCGGGACTACCACCGGGGAGCTGTTTTTT. Protein: CASSPGTTTGELFF.

The CDR3 nucleotides read TGTGCCAGCAGCCCCGATCTAGGCTGGCGGATCAATGAGCAGTTCTTC. This encodes CASSPDLGWRINEQFF. This chain connects TRBV4-2 to TRBJ2-1; D remains unclear. The CDR3 is 16 amino acids. Trimming pared 4 bases from V and 6 bases from J, leaving 19 bases between. The germline V gene encodes CDR1 LGHNA and CDR2 YNFKEQ.

V is TRBV3-1 and J is TRBJ2-4; 8 positions match TRBD2. The V gene end was trimmed by 4 bases and the J gene end by 8 bases; junction bases not matched to a gene: 7. This CDR3 contains 14 residues. Germline CDR1 reads LGHDT; CDR2 reads YNNKEL (reference sequence). The CDR3 region is CASSPGGAGDIQYF. CDR3 in DNA: TGTGCCAGCAGCCCCGGGGGGGCGGGTGACATTCAGTACTTC.

This clonotype showed up many times. The genes are TRBV6-5 and TRBJ2-5, with TRBD2 identical over 8 bases. From germline, CDR1 is MNHEY and CDR2 SVGAGI. Unmatched junction bases numbered 10, after V lost 6 bases and J lost 7 bases. This CDR3 has 14 residues. CDR3 loop: CASSPWTSHGTQYF. For the CDR3, the DNA is TGTGCCAGCAGCCCCTGGACTAGCCACGGGACCCAGTACTTC.

This clonotype was seen only a few times. The chain combines TRBV30 with TRBJ2-7; no clear D. Germline V gene data show CDR1 as GTSNPN and CDR2 as SVGIG (reference sequence). The ends were cut back, 4 bases at V and 4 bases at J, with 8 bases in the middle. The CDR3 has 11 residues. The CDR3 DNA is TGTGCCTGGAAGGACGTTTACGAGCAGTACTTC. Translation: CAWKDVYEQYF.

This clonotype was found many times. The V call is TRBV7-9, the J call TRBJ2-2; no clear D. Per germline, CDR1 SEHNR and CDR2 FQNEAQ (reference sequence). This CDR3 is built from 11 residues. Trimming cost V 9 bases and J 7 bases, with 9 bases left between them. This CDR3 is CASPFFGELFF. The CDR3 DNA follows: TGTGCCAGTCCCTTTTTCGGGGAGCTGTTTTTT.

This clonotype was seen ten or more times. V is TRBV29-1 and J is TRBJ2-7; D gene uncertain. Trimming removed 7 bases from V and 2 bases from J, with 9 bases in between. Per germline, CDR1 SQVTM and CDR2 ANQGSEA. The CDR3 contains 11 residues. CDR3 in amino acids: CSARLPYEQYF. CDR3 DNA: TGCAGCGCCCGACTTCCCTACGAGCAGTACTTC.

This clonotype occurred many times. The chain couples TRBV11-2 to TRBJ2-5; tentatively, D is TRBD1 or TRBD2 (5 bases each). Trimming shortened V by 0 bases and J by 4 bases, and 18 bases separated the two germline ends. CDR1 is SGHAT, CDR2 FQNNGV, per germline. The CDR3 is made up of 17 amino acids. The DNA of the CDR3 is TGTGCCAGCAGCTTAGAAGGGAGACAGCTACCCCCAGAGACCCAGTACTTC. This encodes CASSLEGRQLPPETQYF. Drawing the rest from reference TRBV11-2 and TRBJ2-5, the complete variable domain is EAGVAQSPRYKIIEKRQSVAFWCNPISGHATLYWYQQILGQGPKLLIQFQNNGVVDDSQLPKDRFSAERLKGVDSTLKIQPAKLEDSAVYLCASSLEGRQLPPETQYFGPGTRLLVL.

In this sample, this clonotype turned up many times. The rearrangement uses TRBV19 and TRBJ2-1, with 7 bases identical to TRBD2. Germline V CDR1 and CDR2: LNHDA, SQIVND (reference sequence). The CDR3 contains 14 residues. Trimming cost V 5 bases and J 5 bases; bases outside gene matches: 6. The CDR3 spells CASSGLGYNNEQFF. CDR3 nucleotides: TGTGCCAGTAGTGGACTAGGCTATAACAATGAGCAGTTCTTC. The full variable domain, in which reference TRBV19 and TRBJ2-1 provide the parts outside the CDR3, is DGGITQSPKYLFRKEGQNVTLSCEQNLNHDAMYWYRQDPGQGLRLIYYSQIVNDFQKGDIAEGYSVSREKKESFPLTVTSAQKNPTAFYLCASSGLGYNNEQFFGPGTRLTVL.

This clonotype has just a few counts. Here the CDR3 DNA reads TGTGCCAGCAGGCTATCTAGCGGGAGTTTCTTTCAGTACAATGAGCAGTTCTTC. This sequence encodes CASRLSSGSFFQYNEQFF. The gene calls are TRBV5-5 and TRBJ2-1, with TRBD2 matching 10 bases. With V trimmed by 5 bases and J by 4 bases, 15 bases remained unmatched. Germline CDR1 and CDR2: SGHKS and YYEKEE (reference sequence). The length of the CDR3 is 18 residues.

This clonotype was detected ten times or more. The chain carries TRBV5-1 and TRBJ2-1, with D possibly TRBD1 on 8 matching bases. This CDR3 has 16 residues. With 1 base removed from V and 8 bases from J, the gap between germline ends came to 19 bases. Germline values: CDR1 SGHRS, CDR2 YFSETQ. The DNA of the CDR3 is TGCGCCAGCAGCTTGTTGATACAGGGGGGGCCTGATGAGCAGTTCTTC. This sequence encodes CASSLLIQGGPDEQFF.

The gene calls are TRBV7-9 and TRBJ2-7; 13 bases agree with TRBD2. J lost 5 bases, V lost 5 bases, and 6 bases had no gene match. There are 15 residues in the CDR3. The germline CDR1 and CDR2 sequences are SEHNR and FQNEAQ (reference sequence). Here the CDR3 DNA reads TGTGCCAGCAGCCCCGGACTAGCGGGGGACGACGAGCAGTACTTC. Translating gives CASSPGLAGDDEQYF. Using reference TRBV7-9 and TRBJ2-7 for the parts outside the CDR3, the full variable domain is DTGVSQNPRHKITKRGQNVTFRCDPISEHNRLYWYRQTLGQGPEFLTYFQNEAQLEKSRLLSDRFSAERPKGSFSTLEIQRTEQGDSAMYLCASSPGLAGDDEQYFGPGTRLTVT.

The V and J genes are TRBV24-1 and TRBJ2-1; 9 bases map to TRBD2. The CDR3 runs to 15 residues. V dropped 3 bases and J dropped 8; count of bases not matched to a gene: 7. Germline CDR1 is KGHDR and CDR2 is SFDVKD. The CDR3 nucleotides are TGTGCCACCAGTGATCTTTTAGCGGGAGTGGATGAGCAGTTCTTC. Its protein product is CATSDLLAGVDEQFF.

This clonotype was seen many times. The V and J genes are TRBV4-3 and TRBJ1-5, with D unclear. Trimming left V 2 bases short and J 1 base short, with 3 bases between. The length of the CDR3 is 13 residues. Germline CDR1 LGHNA, CDR2 YSLEER. For the CDR3, the DNA is TGCGCCAGCAGCCAAAACAGCAATCAGCCCCAGCATTTT. It codes for CASSQNSNQPQHF.